The T cell receptor (beta chain) described here comes from a study of CD8 T cells in ankylosing spondylitis. Germline V gives CDR1 SGHRS, CDR2 YFSETQ. The ends were cut back, 0 bases at V and 7 bases at J, with 20 bases in the middle. This CDR3 is 17 amino acids long. Making the TCR beta libraries involved quantitative 5'-RACE with molecular barcodes. MiXCR was run by TCRdb on the 5' RACE reads, yielding one entry per CDR3 protein. The sample has fewer than 550,000 distinct CDR3 sequences, about 5% seen once. Ten or more counts support this clonotype. Its antigen remains unknown. Study findings and constraints: Reports say disease-linked clones showed up significantly more in matched ankylosing spondylitis synovial fluid. Existing reports had already noted some motif variants in reactive arthritis synovial fluid and blood. Apparently characteristic of ankylosing spondylitis blood was a TCR beta motif (roughly eight highly homologous variants).

The rearrangement joins TRBV5-1 to TRBJ2-4, with D possibly called TRBD1 or TRBD2 (5 bases each). This TCR was sampled from a male donor with ankylosing spondylitis. Specimen: blood, either unsorted or a sorted T cell fraction (not recorded which). The CDR3 DNA reads TGCGCCAGCAGCTTGGGTGTTGGGGGTATGGTCAGGAACATTCAGTACTTC. The encoded protein is CASSLGVGGMVRNIQYF.